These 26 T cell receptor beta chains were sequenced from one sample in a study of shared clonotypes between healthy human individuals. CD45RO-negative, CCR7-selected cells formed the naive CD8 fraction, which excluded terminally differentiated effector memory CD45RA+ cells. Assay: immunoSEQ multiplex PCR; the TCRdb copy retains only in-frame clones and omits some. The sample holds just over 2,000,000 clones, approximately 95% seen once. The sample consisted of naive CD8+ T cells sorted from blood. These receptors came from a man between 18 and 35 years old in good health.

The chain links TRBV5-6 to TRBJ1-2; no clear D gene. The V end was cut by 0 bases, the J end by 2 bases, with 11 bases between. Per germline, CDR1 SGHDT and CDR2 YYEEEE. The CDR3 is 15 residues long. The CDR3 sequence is CASSLAPGQNYGYTF. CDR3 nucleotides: TGTGCCAGCAGCTTGGCGCCAGGCCAAAACTATGGCTACACCTTC.

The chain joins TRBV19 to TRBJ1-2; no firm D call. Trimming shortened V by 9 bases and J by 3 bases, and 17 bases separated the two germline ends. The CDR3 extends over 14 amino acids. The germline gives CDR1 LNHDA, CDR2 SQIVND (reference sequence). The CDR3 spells CASSNDGEYYGYTF. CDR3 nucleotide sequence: TGTGCCAGCTCAAATGATGGAGAGTACTATGGCTACACCTTC.

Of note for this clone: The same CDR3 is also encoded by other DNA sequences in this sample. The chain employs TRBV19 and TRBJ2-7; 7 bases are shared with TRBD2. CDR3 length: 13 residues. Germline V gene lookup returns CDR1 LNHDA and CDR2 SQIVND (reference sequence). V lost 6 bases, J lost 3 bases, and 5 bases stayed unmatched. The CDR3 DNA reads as TGTGCCAGTAGCCCCAGGGAGGGCTACGAGCAGTACTTC. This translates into CASSPREGYEQYF. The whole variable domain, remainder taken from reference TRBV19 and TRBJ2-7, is DGGITQSPKYLFRKEGQNVTLSCEQNLNHDAMYWYRQDPGQGLRLIYYSQIVNDFQKGDIAEGYSVSREKKESFPLTVTSAQKNPTAFYLCASSPREGYEQYFGPGTRLTVT.

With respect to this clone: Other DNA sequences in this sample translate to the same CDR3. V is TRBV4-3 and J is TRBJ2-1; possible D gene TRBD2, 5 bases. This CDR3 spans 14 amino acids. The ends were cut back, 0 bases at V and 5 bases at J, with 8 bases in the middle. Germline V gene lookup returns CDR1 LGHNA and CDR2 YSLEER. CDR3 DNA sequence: TGCGCCAGCAGCCAAGATCTTAGCGACAATGAGCAGTTCTTC. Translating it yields CASSQDLSDNEQFF.

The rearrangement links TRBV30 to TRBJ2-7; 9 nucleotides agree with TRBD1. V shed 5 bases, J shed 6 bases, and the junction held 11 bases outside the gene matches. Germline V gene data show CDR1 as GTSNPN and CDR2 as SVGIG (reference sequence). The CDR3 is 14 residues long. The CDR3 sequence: CAWSPGQGSAEQYF. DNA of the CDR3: TGTGCCTGGTCACCGGGACAGGGATCGGCCGAGCAGTACTTC.

The CDR3 DNA follows: TGTGCCAGCAGCTCCTTATGGGGCCAGCGGGGCACAGATACGCAGTATTTT. Amino acids: CASSSLWGQRGTDTQYF. The V call is TRBV13, the J call TRBJ2-3, with TRBD2 as a possible D gene (6 bases). V lost 4 bases and J lost 1, with 18 bases in between. The germline gives CDR1 PRHDT, CDR2 FYEKMQ (reference sequence). The CDR3 extends over 17 amino acids.

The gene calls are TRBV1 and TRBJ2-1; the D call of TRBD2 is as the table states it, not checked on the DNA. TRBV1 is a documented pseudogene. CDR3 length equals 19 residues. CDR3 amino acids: CTSSQEHGAREGLGNEQFF. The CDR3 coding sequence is TGCACCAGCAGCCAAGAACATGGAGCGAGGGAGGGCCTCGGCAATGAGCAGTTCTTC.

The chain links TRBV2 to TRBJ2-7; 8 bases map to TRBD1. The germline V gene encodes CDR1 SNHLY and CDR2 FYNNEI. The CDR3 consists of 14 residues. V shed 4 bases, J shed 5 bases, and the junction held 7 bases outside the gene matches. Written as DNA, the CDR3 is TGTGCCAGCAGTGCAATGACAGGGGTCGACGAGCAGTACTTC. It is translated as CASSAMTGVDEQYF.

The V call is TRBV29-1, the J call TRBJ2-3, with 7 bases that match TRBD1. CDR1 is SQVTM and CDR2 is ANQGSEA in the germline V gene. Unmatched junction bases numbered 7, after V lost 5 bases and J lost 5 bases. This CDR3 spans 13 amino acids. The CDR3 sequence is CSVRGQPGDTQYF. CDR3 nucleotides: TGCAGCGTTAGGGGACAGCCCGGAGATACGCAGTATTTT.

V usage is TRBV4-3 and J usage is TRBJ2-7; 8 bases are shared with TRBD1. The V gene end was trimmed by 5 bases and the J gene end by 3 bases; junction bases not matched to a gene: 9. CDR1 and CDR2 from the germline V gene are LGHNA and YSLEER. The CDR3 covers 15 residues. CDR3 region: CASSVGAGGFYEQYF. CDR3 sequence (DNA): TGCGCCAGCAGCGTCGGGGCAGGGGGCTTCTACGAGCAGTACTTC.

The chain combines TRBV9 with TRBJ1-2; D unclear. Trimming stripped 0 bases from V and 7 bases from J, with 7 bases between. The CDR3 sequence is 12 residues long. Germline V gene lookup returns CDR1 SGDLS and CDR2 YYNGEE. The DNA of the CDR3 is TGTGCCAGCAGCGTAGCACTGGGTGGCTACACCTTC. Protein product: CASSVALGGYTF. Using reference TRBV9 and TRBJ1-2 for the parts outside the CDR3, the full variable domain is DSGVTQTPKHLITATGQRVTLRCSPRSGDLSVYWYQQSLDQGLQFLIQYYNGEERAKGNILERFSAQQFPDLHSELNLSSLELGDSALYFCASSVALGGYTFGSGTRLTVV.

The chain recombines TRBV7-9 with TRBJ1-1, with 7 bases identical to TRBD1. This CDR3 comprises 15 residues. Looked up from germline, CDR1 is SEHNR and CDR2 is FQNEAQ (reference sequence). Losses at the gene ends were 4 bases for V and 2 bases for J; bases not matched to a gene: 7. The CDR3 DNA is TGTGCCAGCAGCTCCCCCGGGACAGCTAACACTGAAGCTTTCTTT. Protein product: CASSSPGTANTEAFF.

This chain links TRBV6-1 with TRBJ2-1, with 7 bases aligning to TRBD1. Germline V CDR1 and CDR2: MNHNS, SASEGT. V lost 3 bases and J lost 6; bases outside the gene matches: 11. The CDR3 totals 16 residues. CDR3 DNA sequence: TGTGCCAGCAGTGACCTACCAGACAGGGTCGGCAATGAGCAGTTCTTC. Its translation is CASSDLPDRVGNEQFF.

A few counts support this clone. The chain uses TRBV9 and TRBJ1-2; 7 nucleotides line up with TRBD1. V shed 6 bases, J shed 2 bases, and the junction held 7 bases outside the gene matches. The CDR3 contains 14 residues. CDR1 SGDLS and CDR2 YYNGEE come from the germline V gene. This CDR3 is CASTKGGGNYGYTF. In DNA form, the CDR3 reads TGTGCCAGCACCAAAGGGGGCGGGAACTATGGCTACACCTTC.

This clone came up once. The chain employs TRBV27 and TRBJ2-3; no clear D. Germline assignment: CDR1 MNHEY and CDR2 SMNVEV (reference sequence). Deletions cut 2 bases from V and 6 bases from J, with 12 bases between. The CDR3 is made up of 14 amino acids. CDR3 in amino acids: CASSLGPTRDTQYF. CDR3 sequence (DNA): TGTGCCAGCAGTTTAGGGCCTACACGGGATACGCAGTATTTT.

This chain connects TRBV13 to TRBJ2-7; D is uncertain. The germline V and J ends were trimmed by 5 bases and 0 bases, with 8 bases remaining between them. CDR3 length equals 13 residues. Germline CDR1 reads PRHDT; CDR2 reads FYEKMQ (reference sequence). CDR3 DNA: TGTGCCAGCAGCCCCCAGGTCTCCTACGAGCAGTACTTC. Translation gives CASSPQVSYEQYF.

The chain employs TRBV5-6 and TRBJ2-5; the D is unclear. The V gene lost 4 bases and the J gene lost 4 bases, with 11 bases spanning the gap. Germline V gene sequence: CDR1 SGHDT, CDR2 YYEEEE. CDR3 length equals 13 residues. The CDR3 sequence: CASSRSEAETQYF. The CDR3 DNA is TGTGCCAGCAGCCGGAGCGAAGCAGAGACCCAGTACTTC.

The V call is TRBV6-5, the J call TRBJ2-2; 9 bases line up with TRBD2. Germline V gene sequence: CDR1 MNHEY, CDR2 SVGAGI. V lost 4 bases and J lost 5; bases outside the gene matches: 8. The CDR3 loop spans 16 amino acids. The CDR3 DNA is TGTGCCAGCAGTTTCGCCGGGACTAGCAGTACCGGGGAGCTGTTTTTT. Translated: CASSFAGTSSTGELFF.

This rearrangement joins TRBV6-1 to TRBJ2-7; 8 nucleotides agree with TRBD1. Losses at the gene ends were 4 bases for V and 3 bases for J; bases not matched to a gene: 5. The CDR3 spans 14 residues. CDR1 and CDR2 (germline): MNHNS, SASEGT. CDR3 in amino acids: CASSGPDRDYEQYF. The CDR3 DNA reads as TGTGCCAGCAGTGGTCCGGACAGGGACTACGAGCAGTACTTC.

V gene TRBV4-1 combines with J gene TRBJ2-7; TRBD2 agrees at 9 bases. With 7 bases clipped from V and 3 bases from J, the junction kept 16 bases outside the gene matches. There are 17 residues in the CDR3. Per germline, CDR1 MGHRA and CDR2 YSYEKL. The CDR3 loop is CASTHRLAGNSLYEQYF. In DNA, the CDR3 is TGCGCCAGCACCCATCGTCTAGCGGGAAATTCCCTCTACGAGCAGTACTTC.

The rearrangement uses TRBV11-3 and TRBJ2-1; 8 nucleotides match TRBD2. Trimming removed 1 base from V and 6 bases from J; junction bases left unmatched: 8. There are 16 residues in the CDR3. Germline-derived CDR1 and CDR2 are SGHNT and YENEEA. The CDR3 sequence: CASSLGSGGPGNEQFF. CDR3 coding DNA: TGTGCCAGCAGCTTAGGTTCGGGGGGGCCGGGCAATGAGCAGTTCTTC. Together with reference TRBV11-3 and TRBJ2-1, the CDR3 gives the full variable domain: EAGVVQSPRYKIIEKKQPVAFWCNPISGHNTLYWYLQNLGQGPELLIRYENEEAVDDSQLPKDRFSAERLKGVDSTLKIQPAELGDSAVYLCASSLGSGGPGNEQFFGPGTRLTVL.

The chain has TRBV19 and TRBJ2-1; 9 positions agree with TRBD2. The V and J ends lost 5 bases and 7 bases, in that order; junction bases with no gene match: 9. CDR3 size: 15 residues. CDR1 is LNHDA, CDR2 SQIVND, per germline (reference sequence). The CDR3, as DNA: TGTGCCAGTAGTGAGCGGGAGGAAAGGATGAATGAGCAGTTCTTC. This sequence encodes CASSEREERMNEQFF. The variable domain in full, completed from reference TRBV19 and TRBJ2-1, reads DGGITQSPKYLFRKEGQNVTLSCEQNLNHDAMYWYRQDPGQGLRLIYYSQIVNDFQKGDIAEGYSVSREKKESFPLTVTSAQKNPTAFYLCASSEREERMNEQFFGPGTRLTVL.

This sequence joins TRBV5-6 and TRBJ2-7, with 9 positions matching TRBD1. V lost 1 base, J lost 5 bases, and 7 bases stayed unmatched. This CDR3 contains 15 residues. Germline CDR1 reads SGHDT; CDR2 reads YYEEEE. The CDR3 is CASSLYVTGGDEQYF. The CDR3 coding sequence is TGTGCCAGCAGCTTGTATGTGACAGGGGGGGACGAGCAGTACTTC.

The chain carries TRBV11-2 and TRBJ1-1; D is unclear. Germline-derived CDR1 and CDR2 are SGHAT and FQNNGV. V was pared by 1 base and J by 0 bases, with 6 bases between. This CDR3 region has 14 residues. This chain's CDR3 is CASSLGLMNTEAFF. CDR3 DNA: TGTGCCAGCAGCTTAGGGTTGATGAACACTGAAGCTTTCTTT.

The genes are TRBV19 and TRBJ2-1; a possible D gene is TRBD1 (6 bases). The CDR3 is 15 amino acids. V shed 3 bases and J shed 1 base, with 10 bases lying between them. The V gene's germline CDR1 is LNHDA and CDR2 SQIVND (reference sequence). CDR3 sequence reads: CASSIGGNSYNEQFF. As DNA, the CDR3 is TGTGCCAGTAGTATTGGGGGCAATTCCTACAATGAGCAGTTCTTC.

Written as DNA, the CDR3 is TGTGCCAGTGGAGTGAAAGCACAGGGGAAGAGGACTGAAGCTTTCTTT. Its protein is CASGVKAQGKRTEAFF. V is TRBV19 and J is TRBJ1-1, with 7 bases fitting TRBD1. Looked up from germline, CDR1 is LNHDA and CDR2 is SQIVND (reference sequence). Germline trimming cut 8 bases from V and 5 bases from J; bases unmatched to any gene: 17. The CDR3 contains 16 residues.